This T cell receptor beta chain was recovered during a study of blood T cells in healthy people across ages. Using a J-beta primer mix together with a sample-barcoded 5' primer, a second PCR was run for roughly 7 to 12 cycles. MiXCR was run by TCRdb on the 5' RACE reads, yielding one entry per CDR3 protein. Of approximately 800,000 distinct CDR3 sequences in the sample, more than 25% were seen once. This clonotype appeared a few times. Germline-derived CDR1 and CDR2 are MNHEY and SMNVEV (reference sequence). CDR3 size: 17 residues. Unmatched junction bases numbered 7, after V lost 5 bases and J lost 2 bases. The same data also contributed to another study, on T cells of mothers and their children. In that study: Overlap in related mother-child pairs always slightly exceeded unrelated pairs, never significantly.

This chain uses TRBV27 with TRBJ2-5; TRBD2 agrees at 14 bases. Sequenced: blood. This receptor was taken from a boy between 10 and 17 years old in good health. CDR3 amino acids: CASSPRTSGGLQETQYF. DNA for the CDR3: TGTGCCAGCAGTCCCAGGACTAGCGGGGGGTTGCAAGAGACCCAGTACTTC.